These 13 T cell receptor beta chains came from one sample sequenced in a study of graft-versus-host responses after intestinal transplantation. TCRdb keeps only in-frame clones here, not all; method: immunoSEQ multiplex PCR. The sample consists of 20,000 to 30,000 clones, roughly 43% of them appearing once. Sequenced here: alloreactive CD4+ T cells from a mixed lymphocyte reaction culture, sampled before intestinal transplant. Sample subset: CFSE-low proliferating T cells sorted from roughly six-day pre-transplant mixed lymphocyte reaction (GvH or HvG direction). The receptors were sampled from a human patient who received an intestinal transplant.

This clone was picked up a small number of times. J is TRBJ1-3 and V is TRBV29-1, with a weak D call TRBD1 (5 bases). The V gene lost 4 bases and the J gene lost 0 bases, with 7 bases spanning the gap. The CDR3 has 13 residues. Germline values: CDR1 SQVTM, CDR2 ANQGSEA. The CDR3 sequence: CSVAGGSGNTIYF. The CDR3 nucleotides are TGCAGCGTTGCCGGGGGCTCTGGAAACACCATATATTTT.

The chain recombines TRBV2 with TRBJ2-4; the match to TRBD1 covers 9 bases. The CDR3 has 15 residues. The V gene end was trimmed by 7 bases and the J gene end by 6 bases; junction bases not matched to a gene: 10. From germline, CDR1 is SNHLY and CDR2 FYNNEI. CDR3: CASKGDRAPGNIQYF. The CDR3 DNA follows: TGTGCCAGCAAGGGGGACAGGGCACCCGGAAACATTCAGTACTTC.

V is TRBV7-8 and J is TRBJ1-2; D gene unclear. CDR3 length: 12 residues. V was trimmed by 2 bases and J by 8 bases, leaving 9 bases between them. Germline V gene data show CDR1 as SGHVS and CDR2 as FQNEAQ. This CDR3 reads CASSLSRVGYTF. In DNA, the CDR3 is TGTGCCAGCAGCTTATCTCGGGTGGGCTACACCTTC.

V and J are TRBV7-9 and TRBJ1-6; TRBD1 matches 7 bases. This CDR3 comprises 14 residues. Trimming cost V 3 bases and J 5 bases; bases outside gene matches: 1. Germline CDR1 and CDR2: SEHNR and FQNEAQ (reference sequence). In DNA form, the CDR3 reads TGTGCCAGCAGCTTTACAGGGGATAATTCACCCCTCCACTTT. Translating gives CASSFTGDNSPLHF.

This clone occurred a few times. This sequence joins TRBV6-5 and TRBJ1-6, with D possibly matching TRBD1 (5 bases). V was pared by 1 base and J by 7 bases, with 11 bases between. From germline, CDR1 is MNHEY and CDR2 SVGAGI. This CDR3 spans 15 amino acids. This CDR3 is CASSYFGGVNSPLHF. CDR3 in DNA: TGTGCCAGCAGTTACTTTGGGGGGGTAAATTCACCCCTCCACTTT.

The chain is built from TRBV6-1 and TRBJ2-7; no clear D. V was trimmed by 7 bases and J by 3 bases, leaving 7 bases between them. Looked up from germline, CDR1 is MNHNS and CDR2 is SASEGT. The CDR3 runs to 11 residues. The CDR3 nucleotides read TGTGCCAGCAATATCCGCTACGAGCAGTACTTC. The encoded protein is CASNIRYEQYF.

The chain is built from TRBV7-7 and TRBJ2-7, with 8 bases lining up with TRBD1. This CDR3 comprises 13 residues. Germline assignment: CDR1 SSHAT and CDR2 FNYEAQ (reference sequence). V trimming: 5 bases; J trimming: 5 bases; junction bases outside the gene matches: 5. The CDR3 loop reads CASSPDRGDEQYF. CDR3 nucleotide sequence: TGTGCCAGCAGCCCCGACAGGGGCGACGAGCAGTACTTC.

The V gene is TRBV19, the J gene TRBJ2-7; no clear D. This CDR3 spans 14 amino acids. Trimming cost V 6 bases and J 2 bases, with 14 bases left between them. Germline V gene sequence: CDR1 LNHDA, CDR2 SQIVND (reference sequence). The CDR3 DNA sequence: TGTGCCAGTAGGTGGGCAGAAGGTCCCTACGAGCAGTACTTC. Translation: CASRWAEGPYEQYF.

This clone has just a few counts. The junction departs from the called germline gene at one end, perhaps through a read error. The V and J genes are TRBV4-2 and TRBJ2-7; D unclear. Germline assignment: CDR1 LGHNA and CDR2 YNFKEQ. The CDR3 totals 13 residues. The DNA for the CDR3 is TGTGCCAGCAGCCAAGATATGAGAACAGCCGTCGACTTC. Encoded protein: CASSQDMRTAVDF.

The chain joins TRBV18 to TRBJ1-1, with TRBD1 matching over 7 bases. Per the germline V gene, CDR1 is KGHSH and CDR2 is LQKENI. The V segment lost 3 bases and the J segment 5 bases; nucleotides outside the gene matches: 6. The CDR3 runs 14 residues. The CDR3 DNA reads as TGTGCCAGCTCACCCAAACAGGGGAGAACTGAAGCTTTCTTT. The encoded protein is CASSPKQGRTEAFF.

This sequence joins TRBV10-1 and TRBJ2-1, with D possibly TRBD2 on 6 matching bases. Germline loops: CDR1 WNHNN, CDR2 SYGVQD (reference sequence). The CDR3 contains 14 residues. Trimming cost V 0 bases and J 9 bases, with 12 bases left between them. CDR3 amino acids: CASSESRRGSEQFF. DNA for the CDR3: TGCGCCAGCAGTGAGTCAAGGAGGGGATCTGAGCAGTTCTTC.

This chain's CDR3 is CASSLGTGTNYSPLHF. The CDR3 nucleotides are TGTGCCAGCAGTTTAGGTACAGGGACGAATTATTCACCCCTCCACTTT. The chain joins TRBV28 to TRBJ1-6; a possible D gene is TRBD1 (6 bases). The V gene's germline CDR1 is MDHEN and CDR2 SYDVKM. Deletions cut 2 bases from V and 8 bases from J, with 16 bases between. This CDR3 contains 16 residues.

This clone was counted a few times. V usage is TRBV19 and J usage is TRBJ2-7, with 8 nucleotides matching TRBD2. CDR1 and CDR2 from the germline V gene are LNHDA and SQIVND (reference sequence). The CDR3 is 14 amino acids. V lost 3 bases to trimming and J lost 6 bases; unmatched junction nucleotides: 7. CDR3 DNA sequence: TGTGCCAGTAGTATGGGACTAGTTGGAGGCGAGCAGTACTTC. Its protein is CASSMGLVGGEQYF.